The clone carrying this T cell receptor (beta chain) was picked up many times. As yet, its antigen is unknown. These data come from a study of T cells in Graves' hyperthyroidism and ophthalmopathy. Study outcomes and limitations: In simple terms, a model built on 13 V-J features told ophthalmopathy apart from stable hyperthyroidism.

RNA transcripts yielded amplified TCR beta CDR3 regions. The study used the HTBI primer set for a first-round RT-PCR of the TCR CDR3. A single record per CDR3 protein comes from TCRdb applying MiXCR to the multiplex PCR reads. The sample carries approximately 500,000 distinct CDR3 sequences, 46% recorded once. With a duration under 2 months, the hyperthyroidism was newly diagnosed in patients aged 18 to 65. Germline V gene sequence: CDR1 MNHEY, CDR2 SVGEGT. Trimming pared 6 bases from V and 5 bases from J, leaving 8 bases between. The CDR3 has 11 residues. The TCR sequence derives from a woman between 18 and 29 years old with Graves' hyperthyroidism. The chain has TRBV6-2 or TRBV6-3 and TRBJ2-7, with D hard to call. Material: peripheral blood or thyroid tissue (not recorded which). Written as DNA, the CDR3 is TGTGCCAGCAGGGTCCTCCACGAGCAGTACTTC. Its translation is CASRVLHEQYF.